This TCR beta chain was recovered during a study of T cells expressing NK-cell markers (dated by TCRdb to 2020 to 2022). As for the study more broadly: In sorted CD3+CD56+NKG2C+, CD3+CD56+NKG2C- and CD3+CD56-NKG2C+ T-cell subsets from about eight donors, TCR beta-chain repertoires were profiled. Among the eight sequenced donors, seven were HCMV-seropositive and one was HCMV-seronegative. Illumina HiSeq 2000/2500, MiSeq or NextSeq was used to sequence libraries as 2 x 150 bp reads. The eight sequenced donors were randomly selected healthy volunteers, three men and five women. What the research found in general, with its limitations: Whether the expanded NKG2C-expressing T cell clones were specific for HCMV antigens was left unclear. For 5 or 6 donors, the dominant CD3+CD56+NKG2C+ clonotypes were among the top 10 CD8+ clonotypes and accounted for roughly 1.0-8% of CD8+ T cells. Those dominant clonotypes were again the most abundant among CD3+CD56-NKG2C+ cells in four donors, at roughly 25-60.1%.

Sequenced on an Illumina HiSeq 2000. TCR beta cDNA libraries were made by 5'RACE template switching that added a universal primer site and unique molecular identifiers. cDNA synthesis was primed from the TCR beta constant segment, followed by two successive PCR amplification steps. The study's own analysis went as follows. MIGEC was used to demultiplex reads and group reads by UMI, and MiTCR was used to assemble and quantify clonotypes. To remove erroneous sequences, TCR cDNA sequences were retained only when supported by two or more reads. Downstream repertoire analysis used the tcR package, and clonotypes were matched across fractions by CDR3 nucleotide sequence plus V segment. VDJmatch was used to annotate antigen specificity against VDJdb, with one amino acid substitution in CDR3 allowed. The reads underwent TCRdb reprocessing, giving one record for each CDR3 protein sequence and no DNA. These V and J calls are TCRdb output, not the study's own analysis. This sample's table carries some 500,000 distinct CDR3 sequences. More than 1.4% of the sample rests with the top ten.

Comment on this clonotype: No antigen is known for it.

To determine HCMV serostatus, a commercial ELISA kit was used to detect HCMV-specific IgG in serum. Peripheral blood mononuclear cells were isolated from blood by Ficoll density gradient centrifugation. Taken from the germline V gene, the CDR1 and CDR2 loops are MNHEY and SVGAGI. Taken from cysteine to phenylalanine, the CDR3 has 16 residues. Only the protein sequence is given. Sequencing input: blood T cells: a sorted CD56 or NKG2C T cell subset, CD4+ or CD8+ T cells, or bulk PBMC T cells (not recorded which). The rearrangement joined TRBV6-5 to TRBJ2-5; TCRdb lists TRBD1, though no DNA is available to test this call. The TCR comes from a woman aged 50 to 65 in good health. Donor details come from another sample of the same person, matched by shared clones. CDR3 region: CASSYSRGLPEKTQYF.